The T cell receptor beta chain under discussion was sequenced for a study of blood T cell repertoires in COVID-19 (dated by TCRdb to 2020 to 2022). Regarding the research as a whole: Samples from collaborators originated in the United States, Italy and Spain and spanned both the acute and convalescent phases of COVID-19. Samples came from the ongoing ImmuneRACE study (first 160 participants) plus 1,254 subjects from 6 global collaborators. A de-identified subject ID, COVID-19 status, age in years and sex were almost always included in the sample metadata. The prospective study material was composed of cDNA or gDNA derived from T cells, B-cell-depleted T cells, or PBMCs. Subjects who had been exposed to COVID-19, were actively infected with it, or had recovered from it provided the deeply sampled blood TCRbeta repertoires that made up the dataset. The repertoires were released in a freely available public database intended as a resource for research on the immune response to SARS-CoV-2. HLA class I and class II types, where available, came from metadata supplied by the sample provider rather than from assay-based typing. Here is what the overall study found, with its caveats: How much clinical and demographic metadata was included differed by source and by participant, and the metadata was provided uncurated.

Another Seattle source contributed samples from volunteer blood donors who had recovered from COVID-19. Whole blood was collected in K2EDTA tubes by collaborating institutions according to the institutions' own protocols. For TCRbeta analysis, collaborators shipped samples in one of three forms: frozen whole blood, isolated PBMCs, or DNA extracted from either of those sample types. CDR1 and CDR2 (SGHRS, YFSETQ) derive from the germline V gene. Ends trimmed: V by 1 base, J by 1 base; bases unmatched to a gene: 6. The CDR3 measures 17 amino acids from cysteine to phenylalanine. Only the CDR3 DNA stays, 51 bases, in frame from base 1. The immunoSEQ Assay, a bias-controlled multiplex PCR, was used to amplify TCRbeta CDR3 regions from genomic DNA. As for how the authors treated the data: Within the assay, amplification of reference gene primers was used to estimate how many nucleated cells each sample contained. Sequence reads were collapsed and filtered to measure the absolute abundance of every unique TCRbeta CDR3 rearrangement. For each sample, productive Simpson clonality was calculated as the square root of Simpson's diversity index over productive rearrangements. Entries here come from immuneACCESS through TCRdb and include only in-frame sequences with V and J called. Some clones fail to appear in such tables; in the studies checked, an unresolved V gene covers under half of the shortfall, and the cause of the remainder is unknown. V and J calls and clone size are those listed in that table; D and trimming were worked out from the DNA. The sample records 200,000 to 250,000 clones, around 81% of which are singletons. Together, the top ten hold 1.9% of the sample.

This clone was seen just once. The clone's antigen remains unknown. Base qualities were left out, and no much larger clone turns up one base away. The rearranged chain carries TRBV5-1 and TRBJ2-2; a stretch of 8 junction bases matches TRBD2. Material: peripheral blood. The TCR comes from a man aged 30-40 years who had recovered from COVID-19. The base sequence is TGCGCCAGCAGCTTGCCGGCGGGGGGCCTGAACACCGGGGAGCTGTTTTTT. This translates into CASSLPAGGLNTGELFF.